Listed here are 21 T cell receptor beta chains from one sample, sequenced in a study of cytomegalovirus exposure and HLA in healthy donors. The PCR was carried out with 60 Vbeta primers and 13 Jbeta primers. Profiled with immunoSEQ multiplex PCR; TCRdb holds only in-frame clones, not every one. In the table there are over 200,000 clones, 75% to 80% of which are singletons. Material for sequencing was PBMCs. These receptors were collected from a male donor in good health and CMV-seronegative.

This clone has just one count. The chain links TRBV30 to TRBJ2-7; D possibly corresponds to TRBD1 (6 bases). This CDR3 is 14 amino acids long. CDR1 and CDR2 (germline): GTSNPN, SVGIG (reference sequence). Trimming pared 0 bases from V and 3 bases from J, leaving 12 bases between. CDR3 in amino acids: CAWSVPGEYYEQYF. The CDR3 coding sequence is TGTGCCTGGAGTGTACCAGGGGAATACTACGAGCAGTACTTC.

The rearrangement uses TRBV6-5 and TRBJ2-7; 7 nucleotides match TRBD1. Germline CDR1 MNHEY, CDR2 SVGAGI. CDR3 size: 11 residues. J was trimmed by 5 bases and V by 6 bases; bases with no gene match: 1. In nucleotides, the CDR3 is TGTGCCAGCAGACAGGGGCACGAGCAGTACTTC. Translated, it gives CASRQGHEQYF.

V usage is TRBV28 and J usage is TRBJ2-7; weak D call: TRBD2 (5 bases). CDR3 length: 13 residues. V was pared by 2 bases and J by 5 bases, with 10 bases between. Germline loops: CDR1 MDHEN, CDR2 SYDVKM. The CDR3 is CASSLPSGNEQYF. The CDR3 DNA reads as TGTGCCAGCAGTTTACCCTCGGGGAACGAGCAGTACTTC.

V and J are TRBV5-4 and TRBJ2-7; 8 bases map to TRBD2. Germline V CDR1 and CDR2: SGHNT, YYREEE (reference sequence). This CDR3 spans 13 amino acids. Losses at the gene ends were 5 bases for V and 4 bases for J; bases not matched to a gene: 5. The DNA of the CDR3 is TGTGCCAGCAGGTCAGCGGGAGAATACGAGCAGTACTTC. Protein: CASRSAGEYEQYF.

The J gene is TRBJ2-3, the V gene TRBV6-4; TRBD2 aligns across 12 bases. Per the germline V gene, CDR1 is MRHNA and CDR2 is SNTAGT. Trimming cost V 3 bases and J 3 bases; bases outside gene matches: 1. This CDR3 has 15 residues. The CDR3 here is CASSEGTSGTDTQYF. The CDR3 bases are TGTGCCAGCAGTGAGGGGACTAGCGGGACAGATACGCAGTATTTT.

CDR3 nucleotide sequence: TGTGCCAGCAGTTTCCAGGTTCAGTCACCCCTCCACTTT. Amino acid sequence: CASSFQVQSPLHF. The V call is TRBV27, the J call TRBJ1-6; no definite D call. Germline CDR1 MNHEY, CDR2 SMNVEV (reference sequence). There are 13 residues in the CDR3. The ends were cut back, 3 bases at V and 10 bases at J, with 10 bases in the middle.

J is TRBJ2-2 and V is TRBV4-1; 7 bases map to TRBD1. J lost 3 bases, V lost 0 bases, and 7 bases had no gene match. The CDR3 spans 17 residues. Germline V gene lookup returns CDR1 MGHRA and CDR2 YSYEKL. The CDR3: CASSQDLPGGDTGELFF. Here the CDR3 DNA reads TGCGCCAGCAGCCAAGATCTTCCAGGGGGAGACACCGGGGAGCTGTTTTTT.

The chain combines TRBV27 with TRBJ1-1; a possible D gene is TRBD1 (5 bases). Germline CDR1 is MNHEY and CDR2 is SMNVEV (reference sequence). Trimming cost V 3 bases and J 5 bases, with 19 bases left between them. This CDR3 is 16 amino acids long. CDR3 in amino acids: CASSFRAGGVGTEAFF. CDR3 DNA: TGTGCCAGCAGTTTCAGGGCAGGTGGGGTGGGGACTGAAGCTTTCTTT.

The CDR3 sequence: CASSAWGRQGETQYF. The CDR3 DNA sequence: TGTGCCAGCTCGGCTTGGGGGCGCCAGGGCGAGACCCAGTACTTC. The chain combines TRBV18 with TRBJ2-5; D possibly corresponds to TRBD1 (6 bases). V was cut by 6 bases and J by 5 bases, with 19 bases left in between. The CDR3 covers 15 residues. Per the germline V gene, CDR1 is KGHSH and CDR2 is LQKENI.

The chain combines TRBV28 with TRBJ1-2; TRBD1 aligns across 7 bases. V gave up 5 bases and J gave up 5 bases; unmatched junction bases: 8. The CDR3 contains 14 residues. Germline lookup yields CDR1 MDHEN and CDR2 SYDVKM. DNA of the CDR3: TGTGCCAGCAGTCAGACAGGGCGAGGGTATGGCTACACCTTC. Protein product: CASSQTGRGYGYTF.

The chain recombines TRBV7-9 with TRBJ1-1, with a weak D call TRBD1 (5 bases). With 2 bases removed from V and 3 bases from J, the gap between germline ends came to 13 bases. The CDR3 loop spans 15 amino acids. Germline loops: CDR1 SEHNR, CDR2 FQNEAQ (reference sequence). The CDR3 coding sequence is TGTGCCAGCAGCTTATCCCCTAAAGGGGACACTGAAGCTTTCTTT. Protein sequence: CASSLSPKGDTEAFF. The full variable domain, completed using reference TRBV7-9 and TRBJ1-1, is DTGVSQNPRHKITKRGQNVTFRCDPISEHNRLYWYRQTLGQGPEFLTYFQNEAQLEKSRLLSDRFSAERPKGSFSTLEIQRTEQGDSAMYLCASSLSPKGDTEAFFGQGTRLTVV.

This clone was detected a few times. DNA of the CDR3: TGCGCCAGCAGCCAAGTAGCTGGGAACACTGAAGCTTTCTTT. The encoded protein is CASSQVAGNTEAFF. The genes are TRBV4-3 and TRBJ1-1; D is unclear. V lost 1 base and J 1 base, leaving 7 bases between the germline ends. CDR1 LGHNA and CDR2 YSLEER come from the germline V gene. The CDR3 has 14 amino acids.

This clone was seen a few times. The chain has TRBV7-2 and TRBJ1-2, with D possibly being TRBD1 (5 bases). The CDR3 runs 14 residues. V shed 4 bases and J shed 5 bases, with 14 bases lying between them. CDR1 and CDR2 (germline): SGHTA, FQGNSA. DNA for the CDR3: TGTGCCAGCAGCTCACAGGTGGAACTTTATGGCTACACCTTC. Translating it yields CASSSQVELYGYTF.

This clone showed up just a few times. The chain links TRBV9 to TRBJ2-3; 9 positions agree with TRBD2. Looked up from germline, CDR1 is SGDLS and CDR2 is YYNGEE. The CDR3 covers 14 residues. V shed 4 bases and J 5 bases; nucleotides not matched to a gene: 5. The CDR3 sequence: CASSLGTSLDTQYF. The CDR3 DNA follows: TGTGCCAGCAGCCTAGGGACTAGCTTAGATACGCAGTATTTT. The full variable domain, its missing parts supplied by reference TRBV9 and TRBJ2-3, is DSGVTQTPKHLITATGQRVTLRCSPRSGDLSVYWYQQSLDQGLQFLIQYYNGEERAKGNILERFSAQQFPDLHSELNLSSLELGDSALYFCASSLGTSLDTQYFGPGTRLTVL.

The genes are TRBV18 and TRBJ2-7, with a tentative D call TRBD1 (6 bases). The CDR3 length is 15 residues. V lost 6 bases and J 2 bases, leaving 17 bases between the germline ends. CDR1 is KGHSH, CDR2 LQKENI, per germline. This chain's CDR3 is CASSHRDKVTYEQYF. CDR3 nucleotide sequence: TGTGCCAGCTCGCACCGGGACAAGGTAACCTACGAGCAGTACTTC.

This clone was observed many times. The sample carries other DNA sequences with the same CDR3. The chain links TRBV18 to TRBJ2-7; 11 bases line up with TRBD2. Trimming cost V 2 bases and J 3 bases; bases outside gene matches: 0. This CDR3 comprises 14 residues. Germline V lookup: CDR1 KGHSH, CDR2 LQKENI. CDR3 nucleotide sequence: TGTGCCAGCTCACCAGGGACTAGCGGCTACGAGCAGTACTTC. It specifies CASSPGTSGYEQYF.

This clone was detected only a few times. CDR3 coding DNA: TGTGCCAGCAGCCCCCGACAGGGAATAGGTGAGAATGAGCAGTTCTTC. It is translated as CASSPRQGIGENEQFF. V gene TRBV7-9 combines with J gene TRBJ2-1, with 7 positions matching TRBD1. Germline CDR1 reads SEHNR; CDR2 reads FQNEAQ (reference sequence). V shed 5 bases and J 7 bases; nucleotides not matched to a gene: 14. The CDR3 runs to 16 residues.

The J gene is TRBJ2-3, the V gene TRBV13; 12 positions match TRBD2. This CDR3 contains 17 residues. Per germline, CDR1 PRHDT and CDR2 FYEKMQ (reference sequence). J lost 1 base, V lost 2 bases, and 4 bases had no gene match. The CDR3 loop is CASSLLAGGPRTDTQYF. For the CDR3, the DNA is TGTGCCAGCAGCTTACTAGCGGGAGGGCCCCGCACAGATACGCAGTATTTT.

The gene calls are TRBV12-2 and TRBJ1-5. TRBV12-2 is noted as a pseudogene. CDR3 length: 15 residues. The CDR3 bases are TGTGCAAGTCTCCCGGGGATTTATAGCAATCAGCCCCAGCATTTT. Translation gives CASLPGIYSNQPQHF.

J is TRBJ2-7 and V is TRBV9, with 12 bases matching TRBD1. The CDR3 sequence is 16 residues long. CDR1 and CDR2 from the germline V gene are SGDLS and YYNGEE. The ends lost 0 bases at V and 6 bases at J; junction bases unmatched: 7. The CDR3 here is CASSVAGDRGRVEQYF. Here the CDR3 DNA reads TGTGCCAGCAGCGTAGCGGGGGACAGGGGGCGCGTCGAGCAGTACTTC.

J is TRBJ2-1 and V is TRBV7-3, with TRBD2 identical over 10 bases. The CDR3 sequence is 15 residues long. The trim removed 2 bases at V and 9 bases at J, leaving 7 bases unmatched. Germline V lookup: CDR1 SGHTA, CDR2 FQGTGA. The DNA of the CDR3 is TGTGCCAGCAGCTTACAGCGGGGGGGCCCAGGTGAGCAGTTCTTC. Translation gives CASSLQRGGPGEQFF. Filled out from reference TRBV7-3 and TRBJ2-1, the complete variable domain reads GAGVSQTPSNKVTEKGKYVELRCDPISGHTALYWYRQSLGQGPEFLIYFQGTGAADDSGLPNDRFFAVRPEGSVSTLKIQRTERGDSAVYLCASSLQRGGPGEQFFGPGTRLTVL.